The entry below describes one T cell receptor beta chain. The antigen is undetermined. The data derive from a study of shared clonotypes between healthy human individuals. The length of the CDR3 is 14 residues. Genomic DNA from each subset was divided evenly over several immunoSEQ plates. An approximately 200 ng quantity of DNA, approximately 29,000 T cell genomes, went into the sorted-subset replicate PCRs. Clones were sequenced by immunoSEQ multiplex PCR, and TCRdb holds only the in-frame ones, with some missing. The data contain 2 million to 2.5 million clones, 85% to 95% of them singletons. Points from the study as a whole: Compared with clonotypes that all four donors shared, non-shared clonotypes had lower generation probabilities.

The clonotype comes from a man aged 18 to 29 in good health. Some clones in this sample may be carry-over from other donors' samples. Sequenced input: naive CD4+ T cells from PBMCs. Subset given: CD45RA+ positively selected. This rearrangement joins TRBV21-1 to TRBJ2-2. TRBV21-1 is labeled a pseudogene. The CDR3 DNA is TGTGCCAGCAGCAATCGAGGGGACACCGGGGAGCTGTTTTTT. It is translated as CASSNRGDTGELFF.